One sample yielded the 32 T cell receptor beta chains listed below, sequenced in a study of T cell clonotyping in hematopoietic cell transplantation. Clones were read by immunoSEQ multiplex PCR, and TCRdb kept only the in-frame ones, dropping some. The sample holds roughly 40,000 clones; approximately 95% are singletons and the top ten take 0.95%. The source material was peripheral blood mononuclear cells. These receptors all stem from a man aged 30 to 39 in good health. Some clones in this sample may be carry-over from other donors' samples.

This clone was counted once. The rearrangement joins TRBV10-3 to TRBJ1-3; D remains ambiguous. V was trimmed by 4 bases and J by 4 bases, leaving 11 bases between them. Germline loops: CDR1 ENHRY, CDR2 SYGVKD. The CDR3 is 14 amino acids. CDR3 residues: CAISGSPMGNTIYF. The CDR3 DNA reads as TGTGCCATCAGTGGCAGCCCCATGGGAAACACCATATATTTT.

This sequence joins TRBV27 and TRBJ2-1; 9 nucleotides line up with TRBD2. Germline CDR1 and CDR2: MNHEY and SMNVEV (reference sequence). CDR3 length equals 15 residues. V shed 4 bases and J 8 bases; nucleotides not matched to a gene: 9. CDR3 amino acids: CASSSGGRVLDEQFF. CDR3 DNA sequence: TGTGCCAGCAGTTCCGGCGGGAGGGTCTTGGATGAGCAGTTCTTC.

The CDR3 here is CASSDRQGRSEAFF. The CDR3 DNA follows: TGTGCCAGCAGTGATAGACAGGGGAGGTCTGAAGCTTTCTTT. The chain combines TRBV6-1 with TRBJ1-1; TRBD1 agrees at 8 bases. The V segment lost 3 bases and the J segment 6 bases; nucleotides outside the gene matches: 6. Germline V CDR1 and CDR2: MNHNS, SASEGT. The CDR3 consists of 14 residues.

Only one count was recorded for this clone. CDR3 loop: CASSPGTGKRDSGANVLTF. The CDR3 DNA is TGTGCCAGCAGTCCGGGGACAGGGAAAAGAGACTCTGGGGCCAACGTCCTGACTTTC. The J gene is TRBJ2-6, the V gene TRBV27; 9 bases map to TRBD1. The CDR3 is 19 amino acids. V lost 5 bases to trimming and J lost 0 bases; unmatched junction nucleotides: 11. Looked up from germline, CDR1 is MNHEY and CDR2 is SMNVEV (reference sequence). The full variable domain, in which reference TRBV27 and TRBJ2-6 provide the parts outside the CDR3, is EAQVTQNPRYLITVTGKKLTVTCSQNMNHEYMSWYRQDPGLGLRQIYYSMNVEVTDKGDVPEGYKVSRKEKRNFPLILESPSPNQTSLYFCASSPGTGKRDSGANVLTFGAGSRLTVL.

The chain couples TRBV6-6 to TRBJ2-7, with a weak D call TRBD2 (6 bases). CDR1 MNHNY and CDR2 SVGAGI come from the germline V gene (reference sequence). This CDR3 comprises 15 residues. Trimming stripped 0 bases from V and 1 base from J, with 10 bases between. The CDR3 DNA is TGTGCCAGCAGTTACTCGACGGGGGATTCCTACGAGCAGTACTTC. Its translation is CASSYSTGDSYEQYF.

V and J are TRBV21-1 and TRBJ2-7; the tabulated D call, TRBD2, remains unverified against the DNA. TRBV21-1 is deemed a pseudogene. The CDR3 is 17 amino acids. CDR3 DNA sequence: TGTGCCAGCAGCAAACCGTACCTCGGGGTGGGTACCTACGAGCAGTACTTC. It codes for CASSKPYLGVGTYEQYF.

The J gene is TRBJ1-1, the V gene TRBV19; 7 bases map to TRBD1. With 7 bases clipped from V and 5 bases from J, the junction kept 19 bases outside the gene matches. The germline V gene has CDR1 LNHDA and CDR2 SQIVND (reference sequence). The CDR3 length is 17 residues. For the CDR3, the DNA is TGTGCCAGTAAAGGCCGCGGGGACAGAAGTTCGGGGACTGAAGCTTTCTTT. This translates into CASKGRGDRSSGTEAFF. The entire variable domain, with the rest obtained from reference TRBV19 and TRBJ1-1, is as follows: DGGITQSPKYLFRKEGQNVTLSCEQNLNHDAMYWYRQDPGQGLRLIYYSQIVNDFQKGDIAEGYSVSREKKESFPLTVTSAQKNPTAFYLCASKGRGDRSSGTEAFFGQGTRLTVV.

CDR3 residues: CAISESLPRDTDTQYF. DNA of the CDR3: TGTGCCATCAGTGAGTCGTTGCCGAGGGACACAGATACGCAGTATTTT. The chain joins TRBV10-3 to TRBJ2-3, with a weak D call TRBD2 (5 bases). The V and J ends lost 0 bases and 2 bases respectively, with 12 bases between them. The V gene's germline CDR1 is ENHRY and CDR2 SYGVKD. This CDR3 spans 16 amino acids.

The V gene is TRBV27, the J gene TRBJ2-1; 9 bases line up with TRBD1. Germline-derived CDR1 and CDR2 are MNHEY and SMNVEV (reference sequence). The CDR3 extends over 17 amino acids. The V segment lost 6 bases and the J segment 0 bases; nucleotides outside the gene matches: 9. The CDR3 region has the DNA TGTGCCAGCAGGACCACGACAGGGGGAAGCTCCTACAATGAGCAGTTCTTC. This gives the protein CASRTTTGGSSYNEQFF.

The rearrangement joins TRBV30 to TRBJ1-4; no clear D. Trimming left V 5 bases short and J 7 bases short, with 17 bases between. CDR1 is GTSNPN, CDR2 SVGIG, per germline (reference sequence). The CDR3 length is 14 residues. CDR3: CAWAGLGGREKLFF. The CDR3 bases are TGTGCCTGGGCGGGCCTCGGAGGGCGTGAAAAACTGTTTTTT. Variable domain in full (rest from reference TRBV30 and TRBJ1-4): SQTIHQWPATLVQPVGSPLSLECTVEGTSNPNLYWYRQAAGRGLQLLFYSVGIGQISSEVPQNLSASRPQDRQFILSSKKLLLSDSGFYLCAWAGLGGREKLFFGSGTQLSVL.

This chain joins TRBV7-2 and TRBJ2-2, with 9 bases fitting TRBD2. The J segment lost 0 bases and the V segment lost 6 bases, leaving 5 bases of the junction unmatched. Germline loops: CDR1 SGHTA, CDR2 FQGNSA. This CDR3 is 16 amino acids long. The CDR3 DNA reads TGTGCCAGCAGTACCCCTAGCGGGGCGAACACCGGGGAGCTGTTTTTT. It encodes CASSTPSGANTGELFF.

This chain uses TRBV6-1 with TRBJ2-5, with TRBD2 matching 13 bases. CDR1 MNHNS and CDR2 SASEGT come from the germline V gene. With V trimmed by 4 bases and J by 2 bases, 10 bases remained unmatched. The CDR3 sequence is 18 residues long. The CDR3 DNA reads as TGTGCCAGCAGTGCGAGACTAGCGGGGGGACCGGAGCAAGAGACCCAGTACTTC. It yields the protein CASSARLAGGPEQETQYF.

V gene TRBV5-4 combines with J gene TRBJ1-1; 8 nucleotides match TRBD1. J gave up 4 bases and V 2 bases, and 13 bases lay outside the gene matches. Looked up from germline, CDR1 is SGHNT and CDR2 is YYREEE (reference sequence). This CDR3 has 17 residues. The CDR3 is CASSLGVGQVEGTEAFF. Here the CDR3 DNA reads TGTGCCAGCAGCTTAGGGGTGGGACAGGTCGAGGGCACTGAAGCTTTCTTT.

The chain links TRBV30 to TRBJ1-4; D perhaps matches TRBD1 (6 bases). CDR3 length equals 15 residues. The germline gives CDR1 GTSNPN, CDR2 SVGIG (reference sequence). Trimming stripped 1 base from V and 3 bases from J, with 12 bases between. DNA for the CDR3: TGTGCCTGGAGTGGCGGGGGGCGGGCTAATGAAAAACTGTTTTTT. Protein: CAWSGGGRANEKLFF.

CDR3 coding DNA: TGTGCCGGGGGACTGTCATCCTACGAGCAGTACTTC. The encoded protein is CAGGLSSYEQYF. V is TRBV7-9 and J is TRBJ2-7, with D possibly matching TRBD2 (6 bases). CDR1 and CDR2 (germline): SEHNR, FQNEAQ (reference sequence). CDR3 size: 12 residues. Trimming left V 11 bases short and J 1 base short, with 12 bases between.

This rearrangement joins TRBV30 to TRBJ1-2; D may be TRBD1 (6 bases). Per the germline V gene, CDR1 is GTSNPN and CDR2 is SVGIG (reference sequence). The CDR3 extends over 13 amino acids. Trimming stripped 3 bases from V and 4 bases from J, with 12 bases between. The chain's CDR3 is CAWRGGAGYGYTF. In DNA form, the CDR3 reads TGTGCCTGGAGGGGGGGCGCGGGCTATGGCTACACCTTC. Using reference TRBV30 and TRBJ1-2 for the parts outside the CDR3, the full variable domain is SQTIHQWPATLVQPVGSPLSLECTVEGTSNPNLYWYRQAAGRGLQLLFYSVGIGQISSEVPQNLSASRPQDRQFILSSKKLLLSDSGFYLCAWRGGAGYGYTFGSGTRLTVV.

This clone was found once. V usage is TRBV7-3 and J usage is TRBJ1-1; no reliable D call. This CDR3 has 13 amino acids. The germline V gene encodes CDR1 SGHTA and CDR2 FQGTGA. Trimming took 5 bases from V and 1 from J, leaving 8 bases between them. The CDR3, as DNA: TGTGCCAGCAGCCCCCATGGGAACACTGAAGCTTTCTTT. Translation gives CASSPHGNTEAFF.

The chain has TRBV27 and TRBJ2-1; 13 nucleotides line up with TRBD2. Germline CDR1 is MNHEY and CDR2 is SMNVEV (reference sequence). V gave up 2 bases and J gave up 1 base; unmatched junction bases: 5. The CDR3 is made up of 18 amino acids. Here the CDR3 DNA reads TGTGCCAGCAGTTTACTACTAGCGGGAGGGCCTTCCTACAATGAGCAGTTCTTC. Protein product: CASSLLLAGGPSYNEQFF.

This chain joins TRBV6-5 and TRBJ2-7; 7 bases line up with TRBD1. Germline assignment: CDR1 MNHEY and CDR2 SVGAGI. The CDR3 has 13 amino acids. V lost 0 bases and J lost 6; bases outside the gene matches: 2. The CDR3 DNA reads as TGTGCCAGCAGTTACTCAAGGGGGCGCGAGCAGTACTTC. As protein: CASSYSRGREQYF.

This sequence joins TRBV11-3 and TRBJ2-2; D is unresolved. The CDR3 length is 11 residues. CDR1 and CDR2 (germline): SGHNT, YENEEA. Trimming cost V 3 bases and J 6 bases, with 2 bases left between them. CDR3 nucleotides: TGTGCCAGCAGCTTGGCCGGGGAGCTGTTTTTT. It translates to CASSLAGELFF.

This sequence joins TRBV7-2 and TRBJ1-3; 11 bases align to TRBD1. The length of the CDR3 is 17 residues. J was trimmed by 7 bases and V by 0 bases; bases with no gene match: 8. Looked up from germline, CDR1 is SGHTA and CDR2 is FQGNSA. The CDR3 region is CASSLASGTGGWNTIYF. In DNA form, the CDR3 reads TGTGCCAGCAGCTTAGCGTCAGGGACAGGGGGATGGAACACCATATATTTT.

The chain combines TRBV27 with TRBJ2-2, with D hard to call. V lost 3 bases and J lost 3, with 8 bases in between. Germline CDR1 reads MNHEY; CDR2 reads SMNVEV (reference sequence). The CDR3 extends over 14 amino acids. For the CDR3, the DNA is TGTGCCAGCAGTTTTCCCGGATACACCGGGGAGCTGTTTTTT. Translation gives CASSFPGYTGELFF.

This clone has just a few counts. V gene TRBV11-2 combines with J gene TRBJ2-7, with 7 bases lining up with TRBD2. The CDR3 runs to 15 residues. In germline, CDR1 is SGHAT, CDR2 FQNNGV. Trimming removed 4 bases from V and 2 bases from J; junction bases left unmatched: 8. CDR3 in DNA: TGTGCCAGCAGCTCACTCCGGGACTACACCTACGAGCAGTACTTC. This sequence encodes CASSSLRDYTYEQYF.

The genes are TRBV2 and TRBJ2-5, with TRBD1 as a possible D gene (5 bases). This CDR3 contains 12 residues. Trimming took off 9 bases at V and 1 base at J, with 9 bases between the two ends. CDR1 is SNHLY, CDR2 FYNNEI, per germline. The CDR3, as DNA: TGTGCCAGTCGACAGATCCAAGAGACCCAGTACTTC. Translated: CASRQIQETQYF. The full variable domain, completed using reference TRBV2 and TRBJ2-5, is EPEVTQTPSHQVTQMGQEVILRCVPISNHLYFYWYRQILGQKVEFLVSFYNNEISEKSEIFDDQFSVERPDGSNFTLKIRSTKLEDSAMYFCASRQIQETQYFGPGTRLLVL.

The CDR3 region is CASSFNAEGYEQYF. The CDR3 region has the DNA TGTGCCAGCAGCTTTAACGCGGAGGGCTACGAGCAGTACTTC. J is TRBJ2-7 and V is TRBV11-3, with D perhaps TRBD2 (6 bases). Germline loops: CDR1 SGHNT, CDR2 YENEEA. V dropped 3 bases and J dropped 3 bases, with 12 bases sitting between them. This CDR3 has 14 amino acids.

The CDR3 protein is CASAGGRGEQFF. The CDR3 nucleotides are TGTGCCAGCGCAGGGGGTAGAGGTGAGCAGTTCTTC. The rearrangement uses TRBV6-5 and TRBJ2-1; 7 positions agree with TRBD1. Unmatched junction bases numbered 7, after V lost 8 bases and J lost 9 bases. The length of the CDR3 is 12 residues. The germline gives CDR1 MNHEY, CDR2 SVGAGI.

This clone was picked up one time. The chain joins TRBV6-5 to TRBJ2-5; TRBD1 matches at 7 bases. Germline loops: CDR1 MNHEY, CDR2 SVGAGI. The CDR3 consists of 14 residues. V lost 2 bases to trimming and J lost 2 bases; unmatched junction nucleotides: 2. The CDR3 region has the DNA TGTGCCAGCAGTTACGACAGGGATCAAGAGACCCAGTACTTC. Protein sequence: CASSYDRDQETQYF.

This chain joins TRBV6-4 and TRBJ1-2; 9 bases are a match to TRBD1. Losses at the gene ends were 7 bases for V and 6 bases for J; bases not matched to a gene: 3. CDR3 length: 12 residues. The germline V gene encodes CDR1 MRHNA and CDR2 SNTAGT. The CDR3 sequence is CASTHRGHGYTF. For the CDR3, the DNA is TGTGCCAGCACCCACAGGGGGCATGGCTACACCTTC.

CDR3 sequence (DNA): TGTGCCAGCAGAAAGGCAGGGGAGCGGGGAGGCTACACCTTC. Residues: CASRKAGERGGYTF. The rearrangement links TRBV6-5 to TRBJ1-2; D possibly corresponds to TRBD1 (6 bases). CDR1 and CDR2 from the germline V gene are MNHEY and SVGAGI. The V end was cut by 6 bases, the J end by 8 bases, with 19 bases between. The CDR3 is 14 residues long.

This chain joins TRBV27 and TRBJ2-7, with 7 positions matching TRBD1. The germline CDR1 and CDR2 sequences are MNHEY and SMNVEV (reference sequence). The CDR3 is made up of 17 amino acids. The V segment lost 2 bases and the J segment 0 bases; nucleotides outside the gene matches: 10. DNA of the CDR3: TGTGCCAGCAGTTTAGGCCCTCCCCGACAGGGCTCCTACGAGCAGTACTTC. It codes for CASSLGPPRQGSYEQYF.

This chain links TRBV15 with TRBJ2-7; D might be TRBD1 (5 bases). This CDR3 contains 13 residues. V gave up 6 bases and J gave up 2 bases, with 11 bases separating them. Germline CDR1 reads LNHNV; CDR2 reads YYDKDF (reference sequence). The CDR3 bases are TGTGCCACCAGTAACCCGACAGCCTACGAGCAGTACTTC. It translates to CATSNPTAYEQYF.

The rearrangement joins TRBV6-6 to TRBJ1-4; a possible D gene is TRBD1 (5 bases). The V gene's germline CDR1 is MNHNY and CDR2 SVGAGI (reference sequence). CDR3 length equals 15 residues. V was clipped by 6 bases and J by 3 bases, with 14 bases between them. In DNA, the CDR3 is TGTGCCAGCAGGGGATTGGGGGGGGCTAATGAAAAACTGTTTTTT. It codes for CASRGLGGANEKLFF.